Included here is one T cell receptor beta chain sequence, with context. Regarding time point: newly diagnosed, previously untreated cHL patient sample. This specimen belongs to a study of PD-1 blockade in classical Hodgkin lymphoma. The table came from immunoSEQ multiplex PCR; TCRdb's copy has only in-frame clones and leaves some out. This table has about 21,000 clones, roughly 94% appearing once. V gave up 6 bases and J gave up 2 bases, with 12 bases separating them. CDR3 length: 14 residues. Germline V lookup: CDR1 ENHRY, CDR2 SYGVKD. Source material: peripheral blood mononuclear cells (PBMCs). J is TRBJ2-3 and V is TRBV10-3; D is uncertain. This clonotype originated in a human donor with classical Hodgkin lymphoma. CDR3 in amino acids: CAISGLTNTDTQYF. CDR3 sequence (DNA): TGTGCCATCAGCGGGCTTACTAACACAGATACGCAGTATTTT.